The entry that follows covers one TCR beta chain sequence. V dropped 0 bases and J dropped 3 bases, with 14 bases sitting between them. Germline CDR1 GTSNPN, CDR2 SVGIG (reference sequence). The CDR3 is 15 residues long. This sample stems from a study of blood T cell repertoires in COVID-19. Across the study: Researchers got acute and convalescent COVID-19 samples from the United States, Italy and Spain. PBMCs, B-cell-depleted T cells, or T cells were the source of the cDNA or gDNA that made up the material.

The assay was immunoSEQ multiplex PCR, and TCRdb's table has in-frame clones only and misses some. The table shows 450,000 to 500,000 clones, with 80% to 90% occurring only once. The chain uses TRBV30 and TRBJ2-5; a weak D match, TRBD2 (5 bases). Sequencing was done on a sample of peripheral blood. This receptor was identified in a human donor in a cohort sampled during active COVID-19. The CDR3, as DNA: TGTGCCTGGAGTGTGAGTGCTAGCCGGAAAGAGACCCAGTACTTC. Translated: CAWSVSASRKETQYF.